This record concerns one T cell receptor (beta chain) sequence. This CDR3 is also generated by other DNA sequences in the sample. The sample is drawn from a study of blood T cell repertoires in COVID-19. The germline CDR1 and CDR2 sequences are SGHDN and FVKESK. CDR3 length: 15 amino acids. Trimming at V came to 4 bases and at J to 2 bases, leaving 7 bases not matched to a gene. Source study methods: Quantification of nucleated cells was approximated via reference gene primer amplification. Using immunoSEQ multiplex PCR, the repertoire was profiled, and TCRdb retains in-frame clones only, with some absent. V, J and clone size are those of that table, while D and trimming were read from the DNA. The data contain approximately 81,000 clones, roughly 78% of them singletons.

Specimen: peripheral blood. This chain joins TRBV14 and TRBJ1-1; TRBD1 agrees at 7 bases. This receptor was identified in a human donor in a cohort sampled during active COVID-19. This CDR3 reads CASSRQTGSNTEAFF. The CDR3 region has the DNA TGTGCCAGCAGCCGTCAGACAGGGTCAAACACTGAAGCTTTCTTT.